This TCR beta chain was sequenced during a study of lymphopenia after photon versus proton radiotherapy. The study, taken as a whole, reports: Only patients who died were analyzed for survival; proton advantage is unproven.

Germline-derived CDR1 and CDR2 are MNHEY and SVGAGI. This CDR3 contains 15 residues. V lost 10 bases and J lost 4; bases outside the gene matches: 13. Generated by immunoSEQ multiplex PCR, the TCRdb table keeps only in-frame clones and is missing some. Among fewer than 35,000 clones, approximately 92% were seen once, and the ten largest hold 6.5% to 8%. Concerning this clone: Its specificity is not known.

The TCR comes from a woman in her 70s with pancreatic cancer. Some clones in this sample may be carry-over from other donors' samples. This chain connects TRBV6-5 to TRBJ2-5, with TRBD2 identical over 9 bases. Here the sequenced sample was peripheral blood, taken from a patient treated with proton-based radiotherapy. CDR3 in DNA: TGTGCCACCATAGGGGCGGGAGGGAAAGTAGAGACCCAGTACTTC. As protein: CATIGAGGKVETQYF.